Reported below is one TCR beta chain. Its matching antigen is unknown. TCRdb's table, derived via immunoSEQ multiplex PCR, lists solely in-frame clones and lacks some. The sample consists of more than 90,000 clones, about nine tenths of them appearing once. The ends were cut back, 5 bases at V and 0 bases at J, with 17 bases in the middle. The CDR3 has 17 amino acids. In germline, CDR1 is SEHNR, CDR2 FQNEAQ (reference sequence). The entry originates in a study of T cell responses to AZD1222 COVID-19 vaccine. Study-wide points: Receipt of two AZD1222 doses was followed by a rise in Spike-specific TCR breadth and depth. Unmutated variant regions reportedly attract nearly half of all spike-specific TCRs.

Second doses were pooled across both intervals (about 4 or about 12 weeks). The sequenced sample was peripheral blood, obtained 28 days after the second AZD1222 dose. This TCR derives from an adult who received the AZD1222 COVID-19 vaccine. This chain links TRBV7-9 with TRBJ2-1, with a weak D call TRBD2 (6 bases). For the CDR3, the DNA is TGTGCCAGCAGCCCCGGCTGGGAGGAAGGCTCCTACAATGAGCAGTTCTTC. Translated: CASSPGWEEGSYNEQFF.